One TCR beta chain is described in this entry. The antigen is unknown. These data are taken from a study of cytomegalovirus exposure and HLA in healthy donors. About the study: In a later analysis, it was reported that the approximately 110 validation repertoires had been produced on the same platform as the roughly 700 repertoires belonging to the first cohort. Findings and limits, study-wide: The authors enumerated 164 TCR beta chains as linked to cytomegalovirus. High sensitivity and specificity were reportedly achieved when the classifier diagnosed cytomegalovirus status.

TCRdb's table, derived via immunoSEQ multiplex PCR, lists solely in-frame clones and lacks some. Among 330,000 or so clones listed, roughly 85% were seen once. Per the germline V gene, CDR1 is LGHNA and CDR2 is YNFKEQ. CDR3 size: 17 residues. Unmatched junction bases numbered 11, after V lost 5 bases and J lost 0 bases. Sequenced material: PBMCs. V is TRBV4-2 and J is TRBJ1-1; TRBD1 matches at 8 bases. The clonotype was recovered from a woman under 30 in good health and CMV-seronegative. The CDR3 sequence is CASSDGQGAVMNTEAFF. CDR3 sequence (DNA): TGTGCCAGCAGCGATGGGCAGGGGGCGGTAATGAACACTGAAGCTTTCTTT.